The clone carrying this TCR beta chain was seen just once. Its antigen is still unknown. The study ran its PCR with 60 Vbeta and 13 Jbeta primers. Data came from immunoSEQ multiplex PCR; TCRdb stores just in-frame clones and leaves some out. The sample yields 98,000 or so clones, 70% to 80% seen once. This record belongs to a study of cytomegalovirus exposure and HLA in healthy donors. Study-wide points: Several of the most significant clusters were apparently associated with common viral pathogens in a later analysis.

V lost 5 bases to trimming and J lost 3 bases, with 18 bases between them. Germline CDR1 is SGHTA and CDR2 is FQGTGA. The CDR3 spans 16 residues. This chain links TRBV7-3 with TRBJ2-3; a weak D match, TRBD2 (7 bases). Sample: PBMCs. The TCR comes from a man between 60 and 70 years old in good health and CMV-seropositive. As DNA, the CDR3 is TGTGCCAGCAGCCTAGAGAGGGGGGGGCTTACAGATACGCAGTATTTT. It codes for CASSLERGGLTDTQYF.